These 24 T cell receptor beta chains originate from one sample sequenced in a study of T cells after yellow fever vaccination. Each CDR3 protein gets one entry after TCRdb re-called the 5' RACE reads with MiXCR. The sample lists 450,000 to 650,000 distinct CDR3 sequences; roughly a fifth were seen once. This material consisted of PBMCs, taken about 21 days after the first yellow fever vaccination. The receptor source for this set is a man younger than 35 who received the YFV17D yellow fever vaccine.

This clonotype was counted only a few times. The chain has TRBV2 and TRBJ2-3; the match to TRBD2 covers 12 bases. The V gene's germline CDR1 is SNHLY and CDR2 FYNNEI. V shed 0 bases, J shed 6 bases, and the junction held 10 bases outside the gene matches. The CDR3 spans 18 residues. The CDR3 region has the DNA TGTGCCAGCAGTGAAGCGACTCTAGCGGGGGGGCTTAGGGATACGCAGTATTTT. It translates to CASSEATLAGGLRDTQYF.

The CDR3 spells CAIPSGGTYNEQFF. The CDR3 DNA is TGTGCCATTCCGAGCGGGGGGACCTACAATGAGCAGTTCTTC. This rearrangement joins TRBV7-9 to TRBJ2-1; 9 bases are a match to TRBD2. Germline loops: CDR1 SEHNR, CDR2 FQNEAQ (reference sequence). The length of the CDR3 is 14 residues. The trim removed 10 bases at V and 2 bases at J, leaving 6 bases unmatched.

About this clonotype itself: A read error may produce the germline difference seen at one junction end. The chain carries TRBV6-5 and TRBJ2-6; D ambiguous. The CDR3 spans 17 residues. In germline, CDR1 is MNHEY, CDR2 SVGAGI. The CDR3: CASSYTRASSGVNVLTF. In DNA form, the CDR3 reads TGTGCCAGCAGTTACACCCGGGCCTCCTCTGGGGTCAACGTCCTGACTTTC.

The chain uses TRBV19 and TRBJ2-3; D uncertain. Germline V gene lookup returns CDR1 LNHDA and CDR2 SQIVND (reference sequence). V gave up 6 bases and J gave up 9 bases, with 16 bases separating them. The CDR3 totals 13 residues. The CDR3 is CASRPTEHKTQYF. The CDR3 DNA follows: TGTGCCAGTAGGCCGACGGAGCACAAGACGCAGTATTTT.

V and J are TRBV6-1 and TRBJ2-3; possibly TRBD1 for D (6 bases). The germline V gene encodes CDR1 MNHNS and CDR2 SASEGT. The CDR3 covers 16 residues. V gave up 5 bases and J gave up 0 bases, with 15 bases separating them. The CDR3 DNA reads as TGTGCCAGCAGTCCCTTGGGGGCGGCTAGCACAGATACGCAGTATTTT. Its protein product is CASSPLGAASTDTQYF.

This clonotype was counted a few times. The junction does not match germline at one end; this may be a read error. V usage is TRBV7-9 and J usage is TRBJ2-1, with 14 bases matching TRBD2. Germline CDR1 and CDR2: SEHNR and FQNEAQ (reference sequence). The CDR3 covers 14 residues. In DNA form, the CDR3 reads TGTGCCAGCAGCTCAGAGCGGTGGGGACTAGCGGGGGACTTC. It translates to CASSSERWGLAGDF.

This clonotype showed up just a few times. V and J are TRBV5-1 and TRBJ2-7, with TRBD1 matching 8 bases. The V segment lost 4 bases and the J segment 4 bases; nucleotides outside the gene matches: 7. Germline CDR1 and CDR2: SGHRS and YFSETQ. The CDR3 has 14 residues. The CDR3 DNA reads as TGCGCCAGCAGCCCGGACAGGGATGGATACGAGCAGTACTTC. This translates into CASSPDRDGYEQYF.

This clonotype was seen more than once but under ten times. This chain links TRBV12-3 or TRBV12-4 with TRBJ1-6, with D tentatively TRBD1 (5 bases). The CDR3 covers 15 residues. The germline V and J ends were trimmed by 5 bases and 9 bases, with 17 bases remaining between them. For the CDR3, the DNA is TGTGCCAGCAGTCAAGGGGCCGGAATGGGTTCACCCCTCCACTTT. Its translation: CASSQGAGMGSPLHF.

As regards this clonotype: A read error may account for a junction end that differs from germline. The chain uses TRBV14 and TRBJ1-1; a possible D gene is TRBD1 (5 bases). Looked up from germline, CDR1 is SGHDN and CDR2 is FVKESK. This CDR3 is built from 16 residues. CDR3 DNA: TGTGCCAGCAGCCTTTCCCCCTTTTGGGGGAACACTGAAGCTTTATTT. Translating gives CASSLSPFWGNTEALF.

This clonotype has a handful of counts. This chain joins TRBV5-1 and TRBJ2-2; perhaps TRBD1 as D (6 bases). The CDR3 has 17 residues. From germline, CDR1 is SGHRS and CDR2 YFSETQ. V dropped 3 bases and J dropped 6 bases, with 21 bases sitting between them. CDR3 bases: TGCGCCAGCAGCTCGCAACAAAGGGGGACGCTTTCCGGGGAGCTGTTTTTT. Amino acids: CASSSQQRGTLSGELFF.

This clonotype occurred a few times. The genes are TRBV20-1 and TRBJ2-1; no definite D call. CDR3 length equals 10 residues. Trimming took 5 bases from V and 6 from J, leaving 5 bases between them. Germline V lookup: CDR1 DFQATT, CDR2 SNEGSKA (reference sequence). As DNA, the CDR3 is TGCAGTGCTCCGTTCAATGAGCAGTTCTTC. It encodes CSAPFNEQFF.

There are a few counts of this clonotype. The CDR3 DNA sequence: TGTGCCAGCAGTGACACCGGGGCTCTGAACACTGAAGCTTTCTTT. Translated: CASSDTGALNTEAFF. The V gene is TRBV25-1, the J gene TRBJ1-1; D is perhaps TRBD1 (5 bases). V was cut by 3 bases and J by 0 bases, with 11 bases left in between. Germline values: CDR1 MGHDK, CDR2 SYGVNS. The CDR3 consists of 15 residues.

This clonotype was observed a handful of times. The CDR3 coding sequence is TGTGCCAGCAGCGCCGGGACCAGATACAATGAGCAGTTCTTC. Translating gives CASSAGTRYNEQFF. The chain is built from TRBV9 and TRBJ2-1; the D call may be TRBD1 or TRBD2 (5 bases each). Per the germline V gene, CDR1 is SGDLS and CDR2 is YYNGEE. This CDR3 comprises 14 residues. The V gene lost 3 bases and the J gene lost 4 bases, with 11 bases spanning the gap.

This clonotype was detected only a few times. This chain links TRBV6-5 with TRBJ2-5; tentative D call: TRBD1 (5 bases). This CDR3 contains 13 residues. The germline V gene has CDR1 MNHEY and CDR2 SVGAGI. The germline V and J ends were trimmed by 2 bases and 5 bases, with 9 bases remaining between them. In nucleotides, the CDR3 is TGTGCCAGCAGTTACCGGGCAGGGGAGACCCAGTACTTC. This translates into CASSYRAGETQYF.

This clonotype was seen a handful of times. The rearrangement uses TRBV27 and TRBJ1-5; D is unclear. This CDR3 is 18 amino acids long. The V and J ends lost 3 bases and 0 bases respectively, with 18 bases between them. The germline gives CDR1 MNHEY, CDR2 SMNVEV (reference sequence). CDR3 sequence reads: CASSFSGSSYYSNQPQHF. CDR3 sequence (DNA): TGTGCCAGCAGTTTCAGCGGGAGCAGCTATTATAGCAATCAGCCCCAGCATTTT.

This clonotype was detected a few times. V is TRBV20-1 and J is TRBJ1-1; no definite D call. Germline V gene sequence: CDR1 DFQATT, CDR2 SNEGSKA (reference sequence). The CDR3 extends over 13 amino acids. Trimming took 3 bases from V and 0 from J, leaving 8 bases between them. This CDR3 reads CSARARVNTEAFF. The CDR3 DNA sequence: TGCAGTGCTAGGGCGAGGGTGAACACTGAAGCTTTCTTT.

The chain carries TRBV19 and TRBJ2-3; D remains unclear. The CDR3 loop spans 14 amino acids. Germline CDR1 reads LNHDA; CDR2 reads SQIVND (reference sequence). Trimming cost V 3 bases and J 2 bases, with 9 bases left between them. The CDR3 protein is CASSIGQATDTQYF. The DNA for the CDR3 is TGTGCCAGTAGTATCGGGCAGGCCACAGATACGCAGTATTTT.

CDR3 in amino acids: CASSLAHWDTEAFF. CDR3 coding DNA: TGCGCCAGCAGCTTGGCTCACTGGGACACTGAAGCTTTCTTT. The V and J genes are TRBV5-1 and TRBJ1-1; D call uncertain. The V gene's germline CDR1 is SGHRS and CDR2 YFSETQ. V lost 0 bases and J lost 3, with 9 bases in between. The CDR3 spans 14 residues.

The gene calls are TRBV12-3 or TRBV12-4 and TRBJ2-1, with D perhaps matching TRBD1 (5 bases). V shed 8 bases and J shed 9 bases, with 23 bases lying between them. The CDR3 spans 15 residues. The DNA for the CDR3 is TGTGCCAGCCCCAGGGCATTGGGCGTGTCGAGTGAGCAGTTCTTC. Its translation is CASPRALGVSSEQFF.

This clonotype came up a few times. V usage is TRBV4-3 and J usage is TRBJ2-1; D tentatively reads TRBD1 or TRBD2 (5 bases each). Germline V gene sequence: CDR1 LGHNA, CDR2 YSLEER. Trimming removed 4 bases at V and 6 bases at J, with 16 bases between. The CDR3 extends over 15 amino acids. CDR3: CASSLHRGSGNEQFF. CDR3 nucleotides: TGCGCCAGCAGCCTCCATCGGGGCAGCGGCAATGAGCAGTTCTTC.

This clonotype was observed at least ten times. The chain combines TRBV20-1 with TRBJ2-4; 8 positions match TRBD2. Trimming cost V 5 bases and J 3 bases; bases outside gene matches: 3. The length of the CDR3 is 13 residues. CDR1 DFQATT and CDR2 SNEGSKA come from the germline V gene (reference sequence). CDR3 residues: CSAPGTSKNIQYF. CDR3 DNA: TGCAGTGCTCCCGGGACTAGCAAAAACATTCAGTACTTC.

The genes are TRBV4-1 and TRBJ2-3, with 7 nucleotides matching TRBD2. CDR3 length equals 13 residues. The germline CDR1 and CDR2 sequences are MGHRA and YSYEKL. With V trimmed by 1 base and J by 8 bases, 3 bases remained unmatched. The CDR3 here is CASSQAPGGTQYF. CDR3 sequence (DNA): TGCGCCAGCAGCCAAGCCCCGGGGGGTACGCAGTATTTT.

The V gene is TRBV6-1, the J gene TRBJ2-4, with TRBD1 matching over 10 bases. The ends lost 5 bases at V and 1 base at J; junction bases unmatched: 5. Germline V CDR1 and CDR2: MNHNS, SASEGT. The CDR3 runs 16 residues. CDR3 in DNA: TGTGCCAGCAGTACCGGGACAGGGGCGGCCAAAAACATTCAGTACTTC. Protein sequence: CASSTGTGAAKNIQYF.

Here the CDR3 reads CASSESAVDDNEQFF. The CDR3 DNA reads TGCGCCAGCAGTGAGTCGGCAGTAGACGACAATGAGCAGTTCTTC. The rearrangement joins TRBV10-1 to TRBJ2-1, with no clear D. Germline lookup yields CDR1 WNHNN and CDR2 SYGVQD (reference sequence). Deletions cut 0 bases from V and 5 bases from J, with 11 bases between. The CDR3 contains 15 residues.